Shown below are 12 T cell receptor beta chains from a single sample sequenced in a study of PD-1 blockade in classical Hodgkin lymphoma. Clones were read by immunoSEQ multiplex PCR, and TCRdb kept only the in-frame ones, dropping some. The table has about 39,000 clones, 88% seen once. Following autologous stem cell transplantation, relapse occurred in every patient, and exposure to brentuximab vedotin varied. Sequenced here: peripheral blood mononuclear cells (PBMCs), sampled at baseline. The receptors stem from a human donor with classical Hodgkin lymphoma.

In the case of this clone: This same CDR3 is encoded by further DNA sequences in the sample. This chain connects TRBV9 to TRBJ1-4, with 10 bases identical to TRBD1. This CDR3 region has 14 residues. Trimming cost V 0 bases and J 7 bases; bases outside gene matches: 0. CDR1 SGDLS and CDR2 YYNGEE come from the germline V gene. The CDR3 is CASSVGTGGEKLFF. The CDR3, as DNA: TGTGCCAGCAGCGTAGGGACAGGGGGTGAAAAACTGTTTTTT.

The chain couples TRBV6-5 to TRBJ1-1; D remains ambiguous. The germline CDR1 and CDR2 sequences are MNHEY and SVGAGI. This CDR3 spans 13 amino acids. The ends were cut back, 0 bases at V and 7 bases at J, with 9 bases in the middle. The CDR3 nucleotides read TGTGCCAGCAGTTACTCGGACGGGAGTGAAGCTTTCTTT. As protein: CASSYSDGSEAFF.

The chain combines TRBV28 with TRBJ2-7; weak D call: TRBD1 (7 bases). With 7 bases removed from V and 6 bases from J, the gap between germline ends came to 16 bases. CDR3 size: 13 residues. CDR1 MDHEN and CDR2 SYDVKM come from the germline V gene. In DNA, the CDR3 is TGTGCCAGCATCCCAGGGGGGCCCGGCGAGCAGTACTTC. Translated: CASIPGGPGEQYF.

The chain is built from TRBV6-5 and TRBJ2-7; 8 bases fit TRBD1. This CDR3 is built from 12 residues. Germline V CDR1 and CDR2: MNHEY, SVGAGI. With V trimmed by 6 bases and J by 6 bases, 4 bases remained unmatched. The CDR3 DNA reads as TGTGCCAGCAGCCAAACAGGGGGCGAGCAGTACTTC. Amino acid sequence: CASSQTGGEQYF.

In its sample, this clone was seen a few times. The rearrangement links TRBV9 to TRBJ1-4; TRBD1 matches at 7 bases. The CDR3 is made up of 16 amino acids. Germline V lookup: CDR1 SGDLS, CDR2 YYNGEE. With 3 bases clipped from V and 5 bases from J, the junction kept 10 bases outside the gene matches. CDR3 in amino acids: CASSGLPGTVNEKLFF. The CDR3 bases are TGTGCCAGCAGCGGACTACCCGGGACAGTCAATGAAAAACTGTTTTTT.

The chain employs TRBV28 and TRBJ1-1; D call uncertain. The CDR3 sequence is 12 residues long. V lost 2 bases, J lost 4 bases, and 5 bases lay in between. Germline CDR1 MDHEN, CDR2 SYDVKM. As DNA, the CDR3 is TGTGCCAGCAGTTTAAGGACCACTGAAGCTTTCTTT. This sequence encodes CASSLRTTEAFF.

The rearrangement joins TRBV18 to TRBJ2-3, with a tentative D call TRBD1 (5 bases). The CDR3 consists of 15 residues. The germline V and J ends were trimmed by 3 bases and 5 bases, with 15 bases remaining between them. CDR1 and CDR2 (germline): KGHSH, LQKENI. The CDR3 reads CASSPFQGPGDTQYF. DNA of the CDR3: TGTGCCAGCTCACCTTTCCAGGGTCCGGGAGATACGCAGTATTTT. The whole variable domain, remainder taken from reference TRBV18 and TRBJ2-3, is NAGVMQNPRHLVRRRGQEARLRCSPMKGHSHVYWYRQLPEEGLKFMVYLQKENIIDESGMPKERFSAEFPKEGPSILRIQQVVRGDSAAYFCASSPFQGPGDTQYFGPGTRLTVL.

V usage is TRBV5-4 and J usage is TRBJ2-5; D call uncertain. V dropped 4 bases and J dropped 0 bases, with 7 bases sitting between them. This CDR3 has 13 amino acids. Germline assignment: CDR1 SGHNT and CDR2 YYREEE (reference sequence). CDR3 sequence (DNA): TGTGCCAGCAGCCCCCGGAACCAAGAGACCCAGTACTTC. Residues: CASSPRNQETQYF.

The CDR3 nucleotides are TGTGCCAGCAGTTTGGGACAGGGCAATCAGCCCCAGCATTTT. Translation gives CASSLGQGNQPQHF. The chain joins TRBV28 to TRBJ1-5, with 8 bases that match TRBD1. The CDR3 runs to 14 residues. The V gene's germline CDR1 is MDHEN and CDR2 SYDVKM. The V and J ends lost 3 bases and 2 bases, in that order; junction bases with no gene match: 0.

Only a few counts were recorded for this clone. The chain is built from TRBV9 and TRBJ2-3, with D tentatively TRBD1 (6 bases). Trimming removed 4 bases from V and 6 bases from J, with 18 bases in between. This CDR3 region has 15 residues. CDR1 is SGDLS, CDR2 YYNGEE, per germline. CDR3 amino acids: CASSPRTVAFDTQYF. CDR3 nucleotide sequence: TGTGCCAGCAGCCCAAGGACAGTTGCATTTGATACGCAGTATTTT.

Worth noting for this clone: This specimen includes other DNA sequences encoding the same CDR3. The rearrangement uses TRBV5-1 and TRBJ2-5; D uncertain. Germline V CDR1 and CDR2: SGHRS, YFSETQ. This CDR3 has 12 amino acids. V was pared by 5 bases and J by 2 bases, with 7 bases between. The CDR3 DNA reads TGCGCCAGCAGTTCCCCTCAAGAGACCCAGTACTTC. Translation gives CASSSPQETQYF.

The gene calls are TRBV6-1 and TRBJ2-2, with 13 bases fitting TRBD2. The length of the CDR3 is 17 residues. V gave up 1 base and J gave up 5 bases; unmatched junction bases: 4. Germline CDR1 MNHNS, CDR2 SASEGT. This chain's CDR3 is CASSEVLGLAGTGELFF. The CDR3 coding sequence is TGTGCCAGCAGTGAAGTATTGGGACTAGCGGGGACCGGGGAGCTGTTTTTT.